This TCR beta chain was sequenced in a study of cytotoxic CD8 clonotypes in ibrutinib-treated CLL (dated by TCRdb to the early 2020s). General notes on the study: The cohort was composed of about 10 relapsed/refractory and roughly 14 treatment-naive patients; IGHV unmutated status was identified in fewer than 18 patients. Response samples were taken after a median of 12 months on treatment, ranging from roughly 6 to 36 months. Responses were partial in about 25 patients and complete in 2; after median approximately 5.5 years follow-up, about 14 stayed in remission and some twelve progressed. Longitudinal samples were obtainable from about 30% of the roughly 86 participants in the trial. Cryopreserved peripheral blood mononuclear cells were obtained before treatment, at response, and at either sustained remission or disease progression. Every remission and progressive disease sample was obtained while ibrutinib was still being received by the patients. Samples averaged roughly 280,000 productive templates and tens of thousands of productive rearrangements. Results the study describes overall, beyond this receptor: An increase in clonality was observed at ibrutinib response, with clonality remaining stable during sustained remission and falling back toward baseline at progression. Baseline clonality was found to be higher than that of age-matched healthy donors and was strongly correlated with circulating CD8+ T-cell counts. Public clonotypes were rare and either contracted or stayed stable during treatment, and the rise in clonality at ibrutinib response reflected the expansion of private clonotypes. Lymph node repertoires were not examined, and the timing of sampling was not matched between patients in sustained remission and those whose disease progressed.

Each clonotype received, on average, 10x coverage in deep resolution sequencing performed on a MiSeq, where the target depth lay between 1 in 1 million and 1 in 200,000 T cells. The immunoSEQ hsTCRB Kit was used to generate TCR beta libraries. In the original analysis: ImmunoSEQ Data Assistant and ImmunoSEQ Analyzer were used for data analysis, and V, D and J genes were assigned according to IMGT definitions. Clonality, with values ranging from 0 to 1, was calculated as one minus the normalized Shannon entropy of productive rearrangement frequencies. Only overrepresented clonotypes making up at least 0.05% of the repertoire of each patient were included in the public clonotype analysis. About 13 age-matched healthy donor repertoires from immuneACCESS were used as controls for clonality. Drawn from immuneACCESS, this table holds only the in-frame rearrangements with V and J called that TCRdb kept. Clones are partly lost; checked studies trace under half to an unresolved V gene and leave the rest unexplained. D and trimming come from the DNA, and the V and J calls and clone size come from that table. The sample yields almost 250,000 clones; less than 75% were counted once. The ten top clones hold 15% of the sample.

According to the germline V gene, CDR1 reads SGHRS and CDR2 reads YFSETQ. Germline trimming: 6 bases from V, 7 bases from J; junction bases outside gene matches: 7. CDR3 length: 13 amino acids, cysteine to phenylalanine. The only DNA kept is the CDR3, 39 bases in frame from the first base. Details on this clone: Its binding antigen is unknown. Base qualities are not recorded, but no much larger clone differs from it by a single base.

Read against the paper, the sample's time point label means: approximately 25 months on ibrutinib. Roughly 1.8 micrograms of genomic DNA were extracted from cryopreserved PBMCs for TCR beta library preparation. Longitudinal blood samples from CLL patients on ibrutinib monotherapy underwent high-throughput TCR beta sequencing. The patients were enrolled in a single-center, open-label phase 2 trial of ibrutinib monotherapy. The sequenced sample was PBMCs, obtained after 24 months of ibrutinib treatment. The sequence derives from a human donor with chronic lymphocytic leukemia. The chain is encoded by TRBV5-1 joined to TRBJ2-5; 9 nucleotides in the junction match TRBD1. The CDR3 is CASTWDRDGTQYF. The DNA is TGCGCCAGCACTTGGGACAGGGATGGGACCCAGTACTTC.